This is a list of T cell receptor beta chains from one sample in a study of T cell changes during pregnancy in multiple sclerosis. Here immunoSEQ multiplex PCR was the method, and the copy in TCRdb shows in-frame clones only, minus some. The sample carries 60,000 to 65,000 clones, about nine tenths recorded once. The starting material was peripheral blood, obtained in the second trimester of pregnancy. The source of these receptors is a female donor in good health, enrolled as a control in a pregnancy study. The conserved cysteine and the conserved F or W are not part of the CDR3 here. The D gene is left open where the match is weak.

cdr3_aa | j_call | d_call | v_call
ASWAGEFGGELF | TRBJ2-2 | TRBD2 | TRBV7-9
ASSFPGTGHGGRGQPQH | TRBJ1-5 | TRBD1 | TRBV7-8
ASSAVSSTDTQY | TRBJ2-3 | . | TRBV27
ASSVAPRGNSYEQY | TRBJ2-7 | . | TRBV9
SVGGDRIDSGNTIY | TRBJ1-3 | TRBD1 | TRBV29-1
ASTKGTYGYT | TRBJ1-2 | . | TRBV6-6
ASSQDKTVEAF | TRBJ1-1 | . | TRBV4-1
ASSFHRGGTIY | TRBJ1-3 | . | TRBV27
AWRGNPGGPSETQY | TRBJ2-5 | . | TRBV30
ASRLDGGTNYGYT | TRBJ1-2 | . | TRBV7-3
ASSTDSYEQY | TRBJ2-7 | . | TRBV11-3
ASSPDRGHATNEKLF | TRBJ1-4 | TRBD1 | TRBV16
ASSSTSGGVNEQF | TRBJ2-1 | TRBD2 | TRBV7-7
ASGNAGFDSPLH | TRBJ1-6 | . | TRBV5-1
ASSVSRQGENSPLH | TRBJ1-6 | TRBD1 | TRBV9
ASRASGGRDTQY | TRBJ2-3 | TRBD2 | TRBV2
ASSFRGANTEAF | TRBJ1-1 | . | TRBV27
ASSATSGRAYEQY | TRBJ2-7 | TRBD2 | TRBV5-8
ASSQVRESYEQY | TRBJ2-7 | . | TRBV4-2
ASRAGVPTYEQY | TRBJ2-7 | TRBD2 | TRBV28
AWTARPGEAF | TRBJ1-1 | . | TRBV30
ASSAGTSISATETQY | TRBJ2-5 | TRBD2 | TRBV7-9
ASSPRGDRTDTQY | TRBJ2-3 | . | TRBV18
ASTDFNEQF | TRBJ2-1 | . | TRBV4-1
ASSTGTSGVSTDTQY | TRBJ2-3 | TRBD2 | TRBV5-1
ASKQPNTGELF | TRBJ2-2 | . | TRBV6-4
ASDGLAGVSGELF | TRBJ2-2 | TRBD2 | TRBV19
ASTELGGGEQF | TRBJ2-1 | . | TRBV19
SVHYPTSTDTQY | TRBJ2-3 | . | TRBV29-1
ASSLAGGVATEAF | TRBJ1-1 | . | TRBV7-9